This T cell receptor beta chain emerged from a study of OX40 agonist ivuxolimab in advanced cancers. The CDR3 has 13 amino acids. The V gene's germline CDR1 is MNHEY and CDR2 SMNVEV (reference sequence). V lost 5 bases to trimming and J lost 6 bases, with 14 bases between them. The table came from immunoSEQ multiplex PCR; TCRdb's copy has only in-frame clones and leaves some out. The sample consists of 40,000 to 55,000 clones, roughly 84% of them appearing once. This TCR derives from an adult with an advanced solid tumor such as melanoma, head and neck, liver or kidney cancer. The sample was CD4+ or CD8+ T cells sorted from blood, taken in a trial of the OX40 agonist ivuxolimab. This chain uses TRBV27 with TRBJ2-7; D unclear. In DNA form, the CDR3 reads TGTGCCAGCAGTCCACCCCTTTTTACCGAGCAGTACTTC. Amino acids: CASSPPLFTEQYF.